The 22 T cell receptor beta chains below all came from one sample that was sequenced in a study of blood T cell repertoires in COVID-19 (dated by TCRdb to the early 2020s). To prepare the library, the immunoSEQ multiplex PCR assay was applied. In its TCRdb copy, this immuneACCESS table keeps in-frame sequences only and misses some clones. Where compared with another copy, unresolved V genes explain less than half of these, and the others have no known cause. This sample holds around 180,000 clones; more than 70% were observed only once. The ten largest clonotypes hold approximately 4.5% of the sample. The sequencing sample was made of peripheral blood. Every receptor here comes from a human donor in a cohort sampled during active COVID-19.

The genes are TRBV5-6 and TRBJ2-1, with TRBD2 matching over 8 bases. The germline V gene has CDR1 SGHDT and CDR2 YYEEEE. The trim removed 2 bases at V and 3 bases at J, leaving 1 base unmatched. CDR3 length: 14 residues. In DNA form, the CDR3 reads TGTGCCAGCAGCTTTAGCGGGAACTACAATGAGCAGTTCTTC. This sequence encodes CASSFSGNYNEQFF.

This clone was observed a single time. The chain carries TRBV18 and TRBJ2-5, with 7 bases aligning to TRBD2. The CDR3 has 14 residues. Germline V gene data show CDR1 as KGHSH and CDR2 as LQKENI. The V and J ends lost 2 bases and 5 bases, in that order; junction bases with no gene match: 5. The CDR3 DNA reads TGTGCCAGCTCACCAGCGGGAGTAGCGGAGACCCAGTACTTC. Translation gives CASSPAGVAETQYF.

V and J are TRBV11-3 and TRBJ2-7; D is uncertain. The V end was cut by 2 bases, the J end by 5 bases, with 10 bases between. The CDR3 covers 13 residues. Per the germline V gene, CDR1 is SGHNT and CDR2 is YENEEA. Written as DNA, the CDR3 is TGTGCCAGCAGCTTACCCCCCTATAACGAGCAGTACTTC. Its translation: CASSLPPYNEQYF.

V and J are TRBV15 and TRBJ2-1, with TRBD2 matching 8 bases. Per the germline V gene, CDR1 is LNHNV and CDR2 is YYDKDF (reference sequence). With V trimmed by 3 bases and J by 0 bases, 13 bases remained unmatched. The CDR3 spans 19 residues. CDR3 in DNA: TGTGCCACCAGCAGCCGGGGTTTAGCGGGATTAAGCTCCTACAATGAGCAGTTCTTC. Protein: CATSSRGLAGLSSYNEQFF. The entire variable domain, with the rest obtained from reference TRBV15 and TRBJ2-1, is as follows: DAMVIQNPRYQVTQFGKPVTLSCSQTLNHNVMYWYQQKSSQAPKLLFHYYDKDFNNEADTPDNFQSRRPNTSFCFLDIRSPGLGDTAMYLCATSSRGLAGLSSYNEQFFGPGTRLTVL.

The gene calls are TRBV27 and TRBJ1-5, with D possibly TRBD1 on 5 matching bases. Trimming cost V 5 bases and J 5 bases, with 16 bases left between them. The CDR3 has 15 amino acids. The V gene's germline CDR1 is MNHEY and CDR2 SMNVEV (reference sequence). The CDR3 here is CASSPRVQGDQPQHF. For the CDR3, the DNA is TGTGCCAGCAGTCCCAGGGTTCAAGGGGATCAGCCCCAGCATTTT.

This chain links TRBV6-5 with TRBJ2-1, with 7 positions matching TRBD2. Per the germline V gene, CDR1 is MNHEY and CDR2 is SVGAGI. Losses at the gene ends were 2 bases for V and 10 bases for J; bases not matched to a gene: 2. CDR3 length: 12 residues. The CDR3 DNA sequence: TGTGCCAGCAGTTACGAGGGAGGGGAGCAGTTCTTC. Amino acid sequence: CASSYEGGEQFF.

The chain recombines TRBV6-5 with TRBJ1-1; 10 nucleotides agree with TRBD1. Germline V gene lookup returns CDR1 MNHEY and CDR2 SVGAGI. The J segment lost 11 bases and the V segment lost 2 bases, leaving 8 bases of the junction unmatched. The CDR3 extends over 14 amino acids. The CDR3, as DNA: TGTGCCAGCAGTTACGCCGGGACAGGGGTGGTCGCTTTCTTT. Translating gives CASSYAGTGVVAFF.

The rearrangement links TRBV29-1 to TRBJ1-1; possibly TRBD1 for D (6 bases). This CDR3 comprises 15 residues. CDR1 and CDR2 (germline): SQVTM, ANQGSEA. Trimming took 7 bases from V and 3 from J, leaving 21 bases between them. This CDR3 reads CSALPRLTGYTEAFF. The CDR3 DNA reads TGCAGCGCACTACCGAGACTGACAGGTTACACTGAAGCTTTCTTT.

V usage is TRBV7-4 and J usage is TRBJ2-7; D might be TRBD1 (5 bases). The CDR3 length is 12 residues. V lost 8 bases, J lost 5 bases, and 13 bases lay in between. Germline V gene lookup returns CDR1 SGHVT and CDR2 SQSDAQ. Written as DNA, the CDR3 is TGTGCCAGCCACCCGCAGGGCGACGAGCAGTACTTC. Its protein product is CASHPQGDEQYF.

The V and J genes are TRBV19 and TRBJ2-2; 9 bases match TRBD2. CDR1 and CDR2 (germline): LNHDA, SQIVND (reference sequence). The junction had 0 bases not matched to a gene; V was cut back by 4 bases and J by 3 bases. The CDR3 totals 14 residues. CDR3 nucleotide sequence: TGTGCCAGTAGTAGACTAGCGGACACCGGGGAGCTGTTTTTT. Translating it yields CASSRLADTGELFF. Full variable domain (remainder filled in from reference TRBV19 and TRBJ2-2): DGGITQSPKYLFRKEGQNVTLSCEQNLNHDAMYWYRQDPGQGLRLIYYSQIVNDFQKGDIAEGYSVSREKKESFPLTVTSAQKNPTAFYLCASSRLADTGELFFGEGSRLTVL.

The chain carries TRBV29-1 and TRBJ2-5; TRBD1 agrees at 12 bases. CDR1 is SQVTM, CDR2 ANQGSEA, per germline. J was trimmed by 4 bases and V by 0 bases; bases with no gene match: 6. The CDR3 is made up of 16 amino acids. The DNA of the CDR3 is TGCAGCGTTGAAGACGGGGGGACAGGGGGCCTAGAGACCCAGTACTTC. Encoded protein: CSVEDGGTGGLETQYF.

This clone appeared a single time. This sequence joins TRBV10-2 and TRBJ1-4; D remains ambiguous. Germline V gives CDR1 WSHSY, CDR2 SAAADI. The CDR3 runs to 13 residues. Trimming left V 3 bases short and J 8 bases short, with 10 bases between. The CDR3 DNA is TGCGCCAGCAGTGATAGCGGTTACGAAAAACTGTTTTTT. It codes for CASSDSGYEKLFF.

This sequence joins TRBV5-6 and TRBJ1-4; 9 bases are a match to TRBD1. From germline, CDR1 is SGHDT and CDR2 YYEEEE. V was clipped by 4 bases and J by 8 bases; unmatched bases: 6. The CDR3 has 14 residues. DNA of the CDR3: TGTGCCAGCAGCCCGGGACAGGGTCGCGAAAAACTGTTTTTT. It yields the protein CASSPGQGREKLFF.

The rearrangement joins TRBV24-1 to TRBJ2-5; TRBD2 matches at 11 bases. V lost 1 base to trimming and J lost 3 bases; unmatched junction nucleotides: 6. The CDR3 runs 17 residues. Per germline, CDR1 KGHDR and CDR2 SFDVKD. This CDR3 is CATSDFGTSGGEETQYF. The CDR3 nucleotides are TGTGCCACCAGTGATTTTGGGACTAGCGGAGGGGAAGAGACCCAGTACTTC.

The V gene is TRBV5-1, the J gene TRBJ2-5, with D maybe TRBD1 (6 bases). Germline CDR1 SGHRS, CDR2 YFSETQ. CDR3 length: 17 amino acids. V lost 6 bases to trimming and J lost 1 base, with 22 bases between them. The CDR3 bases are TGCGCCAGCATCAGAACAGGGATCATGGGGACCCAAGAGACCCAGTACTTC. Its protein is CASIRTGIMGTQETQYF.

V is TRBV9 and J is TRBJ1-1; 8 bases line up with TRBD1. CDR3 size: 14 residues. CDR1 SGDLS and CDR2 YYNGEE come from the germline V gene. V was clipped by 4 bases and J by 6 bases; unmatched bases: 8. This CDR3 reads CASSPTGGFAEAFF. As DNA, the CDR3 is TGTGCCAGCAGCCCTACAGGGGGTTTCGCTGAAGCTTTCTTT.

The chain employs TRBV11-2 and TRBJ1-5; 8 positions match TRBD1. Per germline, CDR1 SGHAT and CDR2 FQNNGV. The V and J ends lost 5 bases and 8 bases, in that order; junction bases with no gene match: 14. The CDR3 is made up of 16 amino acids. This CDR3 is CASSKGQGRRDEPQHF. In DNA, the CDR3 is TGTGCCAGCAGCAAAGGACAGGGTAGGCGTGATGAGCCCCAGCATTTT.

The rearrangement uses TRBV7-9 and TRBJ1-4; 9 nucleotides match TRBD1. The CDR3 contains 19 residues. The J segment lost 7 bases and the V segment lost 0 bases, leaving 15 bases of the junction unmatched. Germline CDR1 reads SEHNR; CDR2 reads FQNEAQ (reference sequence). CDR3 residues: CASSLAVGQGLQGGEKLFF. For the CDR3, the DNA is TGTGCCAGCAGCTTAGCTGTGGGACAGGGCCTACAGGGAGGTGAAAAACTGTTTTTT.

The J gene is TRBJ2-5, the V gene TRBV5-1; 7 bases line up with TRBD2. After removal of 4 bases from V and 4 bases from J, the junction contained 10 bases not matched to a gene. The germline V gene encodes CDR1 SGHRS and CDR2 YFSETQ. This CDR3 is 15 amino acids long. Written as DNA, the CDR3 is TGCGCCAGCAGCCCCCCGGCGGGAGTGAGAGAGACCCAGTACTTC. It translates to CASSPPAGVRETQYF.

CDR3 amino acids: CASSLLMALPYEQYF. In DNA, the CDR3 is TGTGCCAGCAGCTTACTGATGGCTTTGCCCTACGAGCAGTACTTC. The V gene is TRBV7-2, the J gene TRBJ2-7, with D unclear. V lost 2 bases and J 2 bases, leaving 13 bases between the germline ends. CDR1 and CDR2 (germline): SGHTA, FQGNSA. The CDR3 extends over 15 amino acids.

This chain uses TRBV6-4 with TRBJ1-5; D may be TRBD1 (6 bases). Trimming cost V 0 bases and J 1 base, with 7 bases left between them. The germline gives CDR1 MRHNA, CDR2 SNTAGT. The CDR3 is 15 amino acids. CDR3 bases: TGTGCCAGCAGTGACTCCGGACAGAGCAATCAGCCCCAGCATTTT. Its protein is CASSDSGQSNQPQHF.

This clone was observed once. The chain joins TRBV19 to TRBJ1-6; D remains ambiguous. The CDR3 consists of 15 residues. V lost 6 bases to trimming and J lost 5 bases, with 14 bases between them. Germline loops: CDR1 LNHDA, CDR2 SQIVND (reference sequence). For the CDR3, the DNA is TGTGCCAGTAGGCAAGGGAGTAGAAATAATTCACCCCTCCACTTT. Residues: CASRQGSRNNSPLHF.